These 9 T cell receptor beta chains share one sample of origin, sequenced in a study of Ad26.COV2.S vaccination and SARS-CoV-2 variants. The treatment here: approximately 18 received Ad26.COV2.S at low or high dose, single or two shots; about 5 received placebo; per-sample allocation not given. Samples were taken on day 63 after the first vaccine or placebo injection. Assay: immunoSEQ multiplex PCR; the TCRdb copy retains only in-frame clones and omits some. The sample holds approximately 420,000 clones, approximately 88% seen once. The sample was peripheral blood, taken in a trial of Ad26.COV2.S vaccine versus placebo. Every receptor here comes from a person between 18 and 60 years old who received the Ad26.COV2.S COVID-19 vaccine or a placebo.

The CDR3 bases are TGTGCCAGCAGCCAAGGTGGGGGGTCCCAAGAGACCCAGTACTTC. As protein: CASSQGGGSQETQYF. The chain links TRBV3-1 (or the pseudogene TRBV3-2) to TRBJ2-5, with a tentative D call TRBD2 (6 bases). The V and J ends lost 1 base and 1 base respectively, with 10 bases between them. This CDR3 region has 15 residues. CDR1 and CDR2 from the germline V gene are LGHDT and YNNKEL (reference sequence).

For this clone: This specimen includes other DNA sequences encoding the same CDR3. The V call is TRBV18, the J call TRBJ2-7, with 10 bases fitting TRBD1. J was trimmed by 3 bases and V by 4 bases; bases with no gene match: 0. This CDR3 spans 13 amino acids. Germline CDR1 is KGHSH and CDR2 is LQKENI. DNA for the CDR3: TGTGCCAGCTCACGGACAGGGGGCTACGAGCAGTACTTC. Translating it yields CASSRTGGYEQYF.

This clone turned up a few times. V is TRBV2 and J is TRBJ1-1; D uncertain. The CDR3 is 14 amino acids. CDR1 and CDR2 (germline): SNHLY, FYNNEI. The V end was cut by 4 bases, the J end by 0 bases, with 9 bases between. The CDR3 nucleotides are TGTGCCAGCAGTGTAAACACGCTGAACACTGAAGCTTTCTTT. This encodes CASSVNTLNTEAFF.

The chain has TRBV27 and TRBJ2-7, with D possibly TRBD1 on 8 matching bases. The germline V gene encodes CDR1 MNHEY and CDR2 SMNVEV (reference sequence). CDR3 length equals 16 residues. V dropped 4 bases and J dropped 1 base, with 17 bases sitting between them. The CDR3 here is CASSSGGQGASYEQYF. The CDR3 DNA reads as TGTGCCAGCAGTTCGGGGGGTCAGGGGGCGTCCTACGAGCAGTACTTC.

This chain links TRBV7-2 with TRBJ1-1, with D uncertain. V lost 1 base, J lost 1 base, and 7 bases lay in between. Germline CDR1 is SGHTA and CDR2 is FQGNSA. The CDR3 spans 14 residues. The CDR3 reads CASSLGSTNTEAFF. The CDR3 DNA reads TGTGCCAGCAGCTTAGGTTCGACGAACACTGAAGCTTTCTTT.

The rearrangement links TRBV7-6 to TRBJ1-3; 9 bases agree with TRBD1. CDR1 and CDR2 from the germline V gene are SGHVS and FNYEAQ. V shed 5 bases, J shed 2 bases, and the junction held 7 bases outside the gene matches. The CDR3 sequence is 16 residues long. The CDR3: CASSEGQGSAGNTIYF. The DNA for the CDR3 is TGTGCCAGCAGCGAAGGACAGGGGTCTGCTGGAAACACCATATATTTT.

This chain connects TRBV5-4 to TRBJ1-1; no firm D call. Trimming removed 1 base from V and 5 bases from J, with 15 bases in between. The CDR3 is made up of 15 amino acids. CDR1 and CDR2 (germline): SGHNT, YYREEE (reference sequence). The CDR3 nucleotides are TGTGCCAGCAGCTTGTCCCCGGACGAGGGAACTGAAGCTTTCTTT. This gives the protein CASSLSPDEGTEAFF.

The V and J genes are TRBV4-1 and TRBJ1-6, with TRBD1 matching 9 bases. Germline lookup yields CDR1 MGHRA and CDR2 YSYEKL. V shed 5 bases, J shed 4 bases, and the junction held 6 bases outside the gene matches. There are 16 residues in the CDR3. CDR3 sequence: CASSERQGDYNSPLHF. CDR3 bases: TGCGCCAGCAGCGAGAGACAGGGGGATTATAATTCACCCCTCCACTTT.

This rearrangement joins TRBV7-2 to TRBJ2-7; TRBD2 matches at 12 bases. CDR1 SGHTA and CDR2 FQGNSA come from the germline V gene. Trimming took 5 bases from V and 1 from J; bases not matched to a gene: 6. The CDR3 totals 16 residues. The CDR3 DNA sequence: TGTGCCAGCAGCCTCCAGACTAGCGGGGGATCCTACGAGCAGTACTTC. Residues: CASSLQTSGGSYEQYF.